The rows below give T cell receptor beta chains drawn from one sample of a study of blood T cell repertoires in COVID-19. The table came from immunoSEQ multiplex PCR; TCRdb's copy has only in-frame clones and leaves some out. In the table there are 150,000 to 200,000 clones, approximately 84% of which are singletons. The sample consisted of peripheral blood. The receptor set was obtained from a woman of 80 years or more with acute or convalescent COVID-19. CDR3s include the opening cysteine and the closing phenylalanine or tryptophan. Fields, in order: D gene, clone size, J gene, V gene, CDR3 protein, CDR3 DNA. A D gene is named only where the DNA matches it firmly. Clone size is not always given. Where it is, it says once, few, many or a class for expanded clones.

TRBD1 | - | TRBJ2-6 | TRBV5-1 | CASSPDRQLGSLSGANVLTF | TGCGCCAGCAGCCCGGACAGGCAACTCGGATCTCTCTCTGGGGCCAACGTCCTGACTTTC
- | - | TRBJ2-1 | TRBV6-4 | CASSAEGFSYNEQFF | TGTGCCAGCAGTGCGGAGGGTTTCTCCTACAATGAGCAGTTCTTC
- | - | TRBJ2-5 | TRBV30 | CAWSVKGGATQYF | TGTGCCTGGAGTGTAAAAGGCGGGGCGACCCAGTACTTC
- | - | TRBJ2-7 | TRBV2 | CASSEGPGRVEYEQYF | TGTGCCAGCAGTGAAGGCCCCGGCAGGGTAGAGTACGAGCAGTACTTC
- | - | TRBJ1-5 | TRBV9 | CASGRQADQPQHF | TGTGCCAGCGGTCGGCAGGCAGATCAGCCCCAGCATTTT
- | - | TRBJ2-7 | TRBV11-2 | CASSLEDRFYEQYF | TGTGCCAGCAGCTTAGAGGACAGATTCTACGAGCAGTACTTC
- | - | TRBJ1-2 | TRBV28 | CASDPQGRRGYTF | TGTGCCAGCGACCCACAGGGACGTAGGGGCTACACCTTC
- | - | TRBJ2-5 | TRBV19 | CASSIRVTGQETQYF | TGTGCCAGTAGTATTAGGGTAACGGGGCAAGAGACCCAGTACTTC
- | - | TRBJ1-1 | TRBV5-4 | CASSMGHTNTEAFF | TGTGCCAGCAGCATGGGACATACAAACACTGAAGCTTTCTTT
TRBD1 | - | TRBJ2-2 | TRBV9 | CASSGRQGAHTGELFF | TGTGCCAGCAGCGGGCGACAGGGGGCGCACACCGGGGAGCTGTTTTTT
- | - | TRBJ1-2 | TRBV19 | CASRDSATAEGYTF | TGTGCCAGTAGGGACAGCGCGACGGCGGAAGGCTACACCTTC
TRBD2 | - | TRBJ2-1 | TRBV7-6 | CASSLSTGTSGRMNEQFF | TGTGCCAGCAGCTTATCCACCGGGACTAGCGGGAGGATGAATGAGCAGTTCTTC
- | - | TRBJ1-2 | TRBV5-6 | CASSLAGVEDYGYTF | TGTGCCAGCAGCTTGGCCGGGGTAGAGGACTATGGCTACACCTTC
- | - | TRBJ1-3 | TRBV24-1 | CATKVSEPPPSSGNTIYF | TGTGCCACCAAAGTCTCCGAGCCACCTCCAAGCTCTGGAAACACCATATATTTT
- | - | TRBJ2-5 | TRBV5-1 | CASSLAGETQYF | TGCGCCAGCAGCTTGGCGGGGGAGACCCAGTACTTC
- | - | TRBJ2-1 | TRBV21-1 | CASSPTGSSYNEQFF | TGTGCCAGCAGCCCGACTGGAAGCTCCTACAATGAGCAGTTCTTC
- | once | TRBJ1-2 | TRBV5-5 | CASSLFPVNYGYTF | TGTGCCAGCAGCTTGTTCCCCGTTAACTATGGCTACACCTTC
TRBD2 | - | TRBJ2-5 | TRBV25-1 | CASSERLAGGGDQETQYF | TGTGCCAGCAGTGAGAGACTAGCGGGAGGAGGGGACCAAGAGACCCAGTACTTC
TRBD1 | - | TRBJ1-2 | TRBV18 | CASSPLGTGYGYTF | TGTGCCAGCTCACCCCTCGGGACAGGTTATGGCTACACCTTC
- | - | TRBJ1-1 | TRBV6-1 | CASSEGATRVNTEAFF | TGTGCCAGCAGTGAGGGGGCTACTCGGGTGAACACTGAAGCTTTCTTT
- | once | TRBJ1-3 | TRBV9 | CASSVSSSGNTIYF | TGTGCCAGCAGCGTTTCGAGCTCTGGAAACACCATATATTTT
TRBD1 | - | TRBJ2-1 | TRBV19 | CASSRVPIWTGGEQFF | TGTGCCAGTAGTAGGGTCCCCATTTGGACAGGTGGTGAGCAGTTCTTC
TRBD1 | - | TRBJ1-1 | TRBV12-5 | CASGLRGQAGTEAFF | TGTGCTAGTGGTTTGAGGGGGCAGGCGGGAACTGAAGCTTTCTTT
- | - | TRBJ1-2 | TRBV6-6 | CASARNYGYTF | TGTGCCAGCGCCAGAAACTATGGCTACACCTTC
- | - | TRBJ1-1 | TRBV5-1 | CASSTLTGNTEAFF | TGCGCCAGCAGCACCTTGACAGGGAACACTGAAGCTTTCTTT
- | - | TRBJ2-4 | TRBV5-8 | CASSSLVGAEGNIQYF | TGTGCCAGCAGCTCATTGGTCGGAGCCGAGGGAAACATTCAGTACTTC
- | - | TRBJ1-2 | TRBV21-1 | CASSFARVSGYTF | TGTGCCAGCAGCTTTGCCAGGGTAAGTGGCTACACCTTC
- | once | TRBJ2-1 | TRBV3-1/TRBV3-2 | CASSSLRSSEQFF | TGTGCCAGCAGCTCACTCCGGTCGAGTGAGCAGTTCTTC
TRBD1 | once | TRBJ2-1 | TRBV28 | CASSSRQGWFF | TGTGCCAGCAGCTCTCGACAGGGCTGGTTCTTC
- | - | TRBJ1-2 | TRBV6-5 | CASSPGGKQRGYTF | TGTGCCAGCAGTCCCGGGGGGAAACAGAGGGGCTACACCTTC
- | - | TRBJ1-6 | TRBV3-1/TRBV3-2 | CASSPGQINSPLHF | TGTGCCAGCAGCCCTGGACAGATTAATTCACCCCTCCACTTT
- | - | TRBJ2-1 | TRBV29-1 | CSATFRNEQFF | TGCAGCGCCACTTTCCGTAATGAGCAGTTCTTC
- | once | TRBJ1-6 | TRBV9 | CASSVAPGDTGNSPLHF | TGTGCCAGCAGCGTAGCCCCGGGTGACACGGGAAATTCACCCCTCCACTTT
- | - | TRBJ1-1 | TRBV11-2 | CASSSPRRGNTEAFF | TGTGCCAGCAGCTCCCCAAGACGGGGGAACACTGAAGCTTTCTTT
- | few | TRBJ2-7 | TRBV29-1 | CSAAGSTYEQYF | TGCAGCGCGGCGGGATCCACCTACGAGCAGTACTTC
TRBD1 | - | TRBJ2-7 | TRBV19 | CASSRDRGSSYEQYF | TGTGCCAGTAGCAGGGACAGGGGGTCCTCCTACGAGCAGTACTTC
TRBD1 | - | TRBJ1-1 | TRBV5-1 | CASGDRAKNTEAFF | TGCGCCAGCGGGGACAGGGCTAAGAACACTGAAGCTTTCTTT
- | once | TRBJ2-1 | TRBV4-1 | CASSQTSLPDNEQFF | TGCGCCAGCAGCCAAACTAGTTTGCCAGACAATGAGCAGTTCTTC
- | once | TRBJ1-2 | TRBV7-9 | CASSSSGGHYGYTF | TGTGCCAGCAGCTCCTCCGGGGGTCACTATGGCTACACCTTC
TRBD2 | - | TRBJ2-7 | TRBV11-2 | CASSPYLAGAEQYF | TGTGCCAGCAGCCCGTACCTAGCGGGAGCCGAGCAGTACTTC
TRBD1 | - | TRBJ2-2 | TRBV6-5 | CATRTGNTGELFF | TGTGCCACCAGGACAGGGAACACCGGGGAGCTGTTTTTT
TRBD1 | - | TRBJ1-4 | TRBV11-3 | CASSLGTGGINEKLFF | TGTGCCAGCAGCCTCGGGACAGGGGGGATTAATGAAAAACTGTTTTTT
- | - | TRBJ1-6 | TRBV7-2 | CASSPQPGFNSPLHF | TGTGCCAGCAGCCCCCAGCCGGGGTTCAATTCACCCCTCCACTTT
- | - | TRBJ1-2 | TRBV5-1 | CASSLLGQNYGYTF | TGCGCCAGCAGCTTGTTGGGACAAAACTATGGCTACACCTTC
- | - | TRBJ1-4 | TRBV3-1/TRBV3-2 | CASSHKTATNEKLFF | TGTGCCAGCAGCCACAAGACTGCAACTAATGAAAAACTGTTTTTT
TRBD1 | - | TRBJ1-1 | TRBV10-3 | CAISRQGMSTEAFF | TGTGCCATCAGTCGACAGGGGATGAGCACTGAAGCTTTCTTT
TRBD1 | once | TRBJ1-1 | TRBV3-1/TRBV3-2 | CASSPFGQEYTEAFF | TGTGCCAGCAGCCCGTTTGGACAGGAGTACACTGAAGCTTTCTTT
- | once | TRBJ1-4 | TRBV11-2 | CASSLTVLNEKLFF | TGTGCCAGCAGCTTAACTGTGCTGAATGAAAAACTGTTTTTT
TRBD2 | - | TRBJ2-7 | TRBV11-2 | CASSLWGGSSNEQYF | TGTGCCAGCAGCCTCTGGGGCGGGAGTAGCAACGAGCAGTACTTC
- | - | TRBJ2-3 | TRBV10-1 | CASSESRGLGTDTQYF | TGCGCCAGCAGTGAGTCTAGGGGCCTTGGCACAGATACGCAGTATTTT